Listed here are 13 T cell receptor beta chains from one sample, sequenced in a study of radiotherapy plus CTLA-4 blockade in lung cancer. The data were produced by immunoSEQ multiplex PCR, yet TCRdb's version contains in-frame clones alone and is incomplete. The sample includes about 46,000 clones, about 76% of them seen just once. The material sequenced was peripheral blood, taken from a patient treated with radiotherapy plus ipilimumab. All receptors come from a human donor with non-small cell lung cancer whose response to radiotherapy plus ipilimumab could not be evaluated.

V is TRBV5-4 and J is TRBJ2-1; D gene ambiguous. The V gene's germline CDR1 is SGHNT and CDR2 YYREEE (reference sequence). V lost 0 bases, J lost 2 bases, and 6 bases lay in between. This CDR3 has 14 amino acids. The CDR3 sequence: CASSLARTYNEQFF. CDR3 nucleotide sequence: TGTGCCAGCAGCTTGGCTAGAACCTACAATGAGCAGTTCTTC.

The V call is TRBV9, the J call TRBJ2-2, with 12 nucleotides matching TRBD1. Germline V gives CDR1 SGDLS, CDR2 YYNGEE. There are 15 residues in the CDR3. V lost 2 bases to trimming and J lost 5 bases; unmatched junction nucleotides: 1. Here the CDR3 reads CASSVGQGATGELFF. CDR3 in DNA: TGTGCCAGCAGCGTGGGACAGGGGGCGACCGGGGAGCTGTTTTTT.

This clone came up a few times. CDR3 bases: TGCAGTGCTCGACCGACATGGACCCAGTACTTC. This translates into CSARPTWTQYF. J is TRBJ2-5 and V is TRBV20-1; D gene ambiguous. Germline CDR1 is DFQATT and CDR2 is SNEGSKA (reference sequence). Trimming shortened V by 5 bases and J by 7 bases, and 11 bases separated the two germline ends. This CDR3 spans 11 amino acids.

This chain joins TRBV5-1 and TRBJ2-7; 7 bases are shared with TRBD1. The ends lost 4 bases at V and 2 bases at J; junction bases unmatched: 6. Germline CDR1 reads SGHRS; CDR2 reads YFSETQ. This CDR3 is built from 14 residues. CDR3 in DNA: TGCGCCAGCAGCGTGACAGGGACCGCCTACGAGCAGTACTTC. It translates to CASSVTGTAYEQYF.

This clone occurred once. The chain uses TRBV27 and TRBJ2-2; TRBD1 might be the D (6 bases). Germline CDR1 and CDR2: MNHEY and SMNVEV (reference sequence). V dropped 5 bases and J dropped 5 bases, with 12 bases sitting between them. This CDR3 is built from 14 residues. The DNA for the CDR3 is TGTGCCAGCAGTATAACAGGGATTACCGGGGAGCTGTTTTTT. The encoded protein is CASSITGITGELFF.

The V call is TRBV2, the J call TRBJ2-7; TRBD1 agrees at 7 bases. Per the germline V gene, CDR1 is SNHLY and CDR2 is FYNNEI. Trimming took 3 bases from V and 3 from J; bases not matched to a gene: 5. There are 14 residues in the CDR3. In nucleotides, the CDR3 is TGTGCCAGCAGTGAGCAGGGGGAGTACTACGAGCAGTACTTC. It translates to CASSEQGEYYEQYF.

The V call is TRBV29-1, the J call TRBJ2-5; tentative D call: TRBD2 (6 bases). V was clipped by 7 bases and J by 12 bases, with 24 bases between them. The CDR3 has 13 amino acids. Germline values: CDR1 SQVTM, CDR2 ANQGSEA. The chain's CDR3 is CSAGEVNGRHEYF. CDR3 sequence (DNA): TGCAGCGCTGGGGAGGTGAACGGGCGCCACGAGTACTTC.

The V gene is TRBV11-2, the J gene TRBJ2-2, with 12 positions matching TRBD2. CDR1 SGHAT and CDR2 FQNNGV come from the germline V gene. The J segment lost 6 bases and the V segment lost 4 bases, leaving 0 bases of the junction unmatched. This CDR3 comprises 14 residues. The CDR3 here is CASSWTSGAGELFF. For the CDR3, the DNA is TGTGCCAGCAGCTGGACTAGCGGGGCCGGGGAGCTGTTTTTT.

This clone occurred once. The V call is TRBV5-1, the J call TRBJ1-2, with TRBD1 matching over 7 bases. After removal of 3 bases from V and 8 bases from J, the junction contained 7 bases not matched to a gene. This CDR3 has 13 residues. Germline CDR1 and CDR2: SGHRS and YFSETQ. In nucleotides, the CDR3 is TGCGCCAGCAGCTCCGACAGGGTGGAGGGCTACACCTTC. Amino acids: CASSSDRVEGYTF.

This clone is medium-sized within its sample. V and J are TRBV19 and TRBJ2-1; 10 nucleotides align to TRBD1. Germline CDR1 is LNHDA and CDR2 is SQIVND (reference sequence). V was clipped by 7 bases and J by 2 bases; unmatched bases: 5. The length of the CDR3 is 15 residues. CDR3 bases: TGTGCCAGTACCCTGACAGGGGGCCCCTACAATGAGCAGTTCTTC. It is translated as CASTLTGGPYNEQFF.

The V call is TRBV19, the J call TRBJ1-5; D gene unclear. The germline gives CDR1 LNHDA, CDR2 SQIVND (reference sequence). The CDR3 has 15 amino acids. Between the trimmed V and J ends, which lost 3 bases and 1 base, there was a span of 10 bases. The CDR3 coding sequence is TGTGCCAGTAGTATTGGGCAGGTGAGCAATCAGCCCCAGCATTTT. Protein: CASSIGQVSNQPQHF.

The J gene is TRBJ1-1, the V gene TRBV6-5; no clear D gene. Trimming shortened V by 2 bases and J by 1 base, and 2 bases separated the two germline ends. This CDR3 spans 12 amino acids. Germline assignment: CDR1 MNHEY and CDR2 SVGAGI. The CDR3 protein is CASSYQNTEAFF. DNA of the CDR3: TGTGCCAGCAGTTACCAGAACACTGAAGCTTTCTTT.

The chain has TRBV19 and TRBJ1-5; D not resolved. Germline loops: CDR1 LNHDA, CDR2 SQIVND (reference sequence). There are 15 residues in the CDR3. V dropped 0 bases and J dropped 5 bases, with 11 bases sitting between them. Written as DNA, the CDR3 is TGTGCCAGTAGTATAGAAGTCACGGGGTATCAGCCCCAGCATTTT. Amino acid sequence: CASSIEVTGYQPQHF.